The 10 T cell receptor beta chains reported below all come from one sample, sequenced in a study of T cell repertoires in cytomegalovirus infection (dated by TCRdb to between 2018 and 2021). TCRdb shows the sequencer as Illumina HiSeq 1500. TCRdb reworked the public reads: Q25 trimming with fastp, MiXCR clone assembly, productive beta chains retained. Merged by CDR3 protein, the rows form single entries marked with the most common genes and DNA. The sample profile shows 650,000 to 900,000 distinct CDR3 sequences; 25% to 30% of them were found once. Around 13% of the sample rests with the top ten. These receptors' antigens are unknown. According to the study, the label for this sample's treatment or condition signals: in vitro stimulation with specific CMV peptide epitopes to enrich CMV-specific T cells. The sequencing here drew on cultured CD8+ T cells from PBMCs, taken from culture after CMV antigen stimulation. These TCRs come from a human donor in good health (CMV status not recorded). Some clones in this sample may be carry-over from other donors' samples.

In this sample, this clonotype turned up a few times. The chain carries TRBV20-1 and TRBJ1-2; D gene unclear. Germline V gene data show CDR1 as DFQATT and CDR2 as SNEGSKA (reference sequence). With 5 bases removed from V and 6 bases from J, the gap between germline ends came to 7 bases. The CDR3 extends over 10 amino acids. CDR3 in amino acids: CSADTDGYTF. In nucleotides, the CDR3 is TGCAGTGCTGATACTGATGGCTACACCTTC.

The chain is built from TRBV28 and TRBJ2-7, with D perhaps given as TRBD1 or TRBD2 (5 bases each). The CDR3 consists of 14 residues. Germline assignment: CDR1 MDHEN and CDR2 SYDVKM. The V end was cut by 6 bases, the J end by 2 bases, with 14 bases between. CDR3 sequence reads: CASSRRDLPYEQYV. CDR3 sequence (DNA): TGTGCCAGCAGCCGCCGGGACCTCCCCTACGAGCAGTACGTC.

To note about this clonotype: This may stem from a read error, because a much larger clone lies one nucleotide away. The rearrangement joins TRBV7-8 to TRBJ2-3, with TRBD2 as a possible D gene (6 bases). Germline lookup yields CDR1 SGHVS and CDR2 FQNEAQ. The CDR3 has 16 amino acids. In DNA, the CDR3 is TGTCCCAGCAGCTTAGTTCGGGGGTCAACGACAGATACGCAGTATTTT. Protein: CPSSLVRGSTTDTQYF.

The V gene is TRBV27, the J gene TRBJ2-1, with D hard to call. V lost 6 bases and J lost 8, with 11 bases in between. Germline CDR1 is MNHEY and CDR2 is SMNVEV (reference sequence). The CDR3 has 12 residues. The CDR3 loop is CASSATDDEQFF. Written as DNA, the CDR3 is TGTGCCAGCAGCGCGACCGACGATGAGCAGTTCTTC.

This clonotype turned up a few times. This chain connects TRBV28 to TRBJ2-7, with no clear D. The V gene lost 7 bases and the J gene lost 6 bases, with 10 bases spanning the gap. Germline lookup yields CDR1 MDHEN and CDR2 SYDVKM. This CDR3 is 11 amino acids long. This CDR3 reads CASNRVGEQYV. In DNA, the CDR3 is TGTGCCAGCAATCGAGTTGGCGAGCAGTACGTC.

The table lists this clonotype with a few counts. One junction end disagrees with the germline gene, perhaps due to a read error. The J gene is TRBJ2-1, the V gene TRBV6-6, with 10 bases matching TRBD2. The CDR3 runs to 12 residues. Germline assignment: CDR1 MNHNY and CDR2 SVGAGI (reference sequence). This CDR3 reads CASSTGTSVGIF. The CDR3, as DNA: TGTGCCAGCAGTACCGGGACTAGCGTCGGGATCTTC.

This clonotype has ten or more counts. The gene calls are TRBV7-2 and TRBJ2-1; 8 bases fit TRBD1. Germline lookup yields CDR1 SGHTA and CDR2 FQGNSA. V trimming: 1 base; J trimming: 2 bases; junction bases outside the gene matches: 7. This CDR3 has 17 residues. Here the CDR3 reads CASSLGVQDRAYNEQFF. DNA of the CDR3: TGTGCCAGCAGCTTAGGGGTTCAGGACAGGGCCTACAATGAGCAGTTCTTC.

This chain links TRBV10-3 with TRBJ2-7, with D possibly matching TRBD2 (7 bases). V gave up 2 bases and J gave up 2 bases, with 16 bases separating them. From germline, CDR1 is ENHRY and CDR2 SYGVKD. The CDR3 covers 16 residues. The CDR3 loop is CAISERGARKAYEQYV. The CDR3 bases are TGTGCCATCAGTGAGCGGGGGGCCCGGAAGGCCTACGAGCAGTACGTC.

CDR3 DNA: TGTGCCAGCAGTTACGGTGTCGAGCGGGGGGGCCGAGAGACCCAGTACTTC. The encoded protein is CASSYGVERGGRETQYF. The chain carries TRBV6-5 and TRBJ2-5; TRBD2 aligns across 10 bases. The V segment lost 2 bases and the J segment 4 bases; nucleotides outside the gene matches: 10. The CDR3 loop spans 17 amino acids. CDR1 and CDR2 from the germline V gene are MNHEY and SVGAGI.

Comment on this clonotype: A read error may be the cause here, since a much bigger clone is one base away. V gene TRBV6-1 combines with J gene TRBJ2-1; tentative D call: TRBD1 (6 bases). The CDR3 runs 14 residues. CDR1 and CDR2 (germline): MNHNS, SASEGT. The chain's CDR3 is CVSMSGASYNEQFF. In DNA form, the CDR3 reads TGTGTCAGCATGTCAGGGGCGTCCTACAATGAGCAGTTCTTC.